One T cell receptor beta chain is described in this entry. This sample is drawn from a study of blood T cell repertoires in COVID-19. Whole-study context: Whether acute or convalescent, the COVID-19 samples came from the United States, Italy and Spain. T cells, B-cell-depleted T cells, or PBMCs supplied cDNA or gDNA.

Original methodology: The authors estimated nucleated cell counts from reference gene primer amplification. The data were produced by immunoSEQ multiplex PCR, yet TCRdb's version contains in-frame clones alone and is incomplete. For V, J and clone size, that table is used; D and trimming come from the DNA. Among some 200,000 clones listed, roughly 84% were seen once. Germline V gives CDR1 SNHLY, CDR2 FYNNEI. J gave up 4 bases and V 4 bases, and 9 bases lay outside the gene matches. The CDR3 sequence is 16 residues long. The source is a woman aged 55-70 years who had recovered from COVID-19. Sequencing input: peripheral blood. This sequence joins TRBV2 and TRBJ1-2, with 10 bases matching TRBD1. The CDR3: CASSGSTGGVGYGYTF. The CDR3 DNA reads TGTGCCAGCAGTGGGTCGACAGGGGGCGTCGGCTATGGCTACACCTTC.